Listed here are 14 T cell receptor beta chains from one sample, sequenced in a study of persistence of HIV-infected CD4 T cells. Antigens for these TCRs are unknown. Stimulation used around 9.1 ug/mL lysate from CMV-infected fibroblasts. CD4+ T cells upregulating both CD40 ligand and CD69 were sorted as responding cells. This was the immunoSEQ version 4 assay in survey mode. The protocol was immunoSEQ multiplex PCR, while the TCRdb copy is restricted to in-frame clones and leaves out a portion. The table shows around 13,000 clones, with about 65% occurring only once. Source: CD4+ T cells sorted from PBMCs after roughly 18-hour stimulation, taken from a patient who received antiretroviral therapy. These receptors all stem from an adult man with HIV who was CMV-seropositive.

The gene calls are TRBV19 and TRBJ1-1, with unresolved D. V lost 4 bases and J 3 bases, leaving 15 bases between the germline ends. The CDR3 contains 15 residues. Per germline, CDR1 LNHDA and CDR2 SQIVND (reference sequence). CDR3 sequence: CASSSQSADDTEAFF. In DNA, the CDR3 is TGTGCCAGTAGTAGCCAGTCAGCGGACGACACTGAAGCTTTCTTT. Combining the CDR3 with reference TRBV19 and TRBJ1-1 gives the whole variable domain DGGITQSPKYLFRKEGQNVTLSCEQNLNHDAMYWYRQDPGQGLRLIYYSQIVNDFQKGDIAEGYSVSREKKESFPLTVTSAQKNPTAFYLCASSSQSADDTEAFFGQGTRLTVV.

The chain couples TRBV5-8 to TRBJ2-3; a possible D gene is TRBD2 (6 bases). Between the trimmed V and J ends, which lost 0 bases and 2 bases, there was a span of 10 bases. Germline V gene lookup returns CDR1 SGHTS and CDR2 YDEGEE. The CDR3 is 15 amino acids. DNA for the CDR3: TGTGCCAGCAGCTTGGCGCGGGGATTCACAGATACGCAGTATTTT. This encodes CASSLARGFTDTQYF.

The chain couples TRBV5-1 to TRBJ1-6, with 7 bases matching TRBD1. This CDR3 has 13 amino acids. Germline-derived CDR1 and CDR2 are SGHRS and YFSETQ. After removal of 6 bases from V and 6 bases from J, the junction contained 3 bases not matched to a gene. CDR3 sequence reads: CASTKGANSPLHF. The CDR3 nucleotides read TGCGCCAGCACAAAGGGGGCTAATTCACCCCTCCACTTT.

The chain uses TRBV5-4 and TRBJ2-2, with a tentative D call TRBD1 (5 bases). The V and J ends lost 4 bases and 0 bases respectively, with 7 bases between them. The length of the CDR3 is 14 residues. Germline V CDR1 and CDR2: SGHNT, YYREEE (reference sequence). CDR3 residues: CASSDRTNTGELFF. The CDR3 region has the DNA TGTGCCAGCAGCGACAGAACGAACACCGGGGAGCTGTTTTTT.

The chain carries TRBV24-1 and TRBJ2-1; 12 bases fit TRBD2. The CDR3 totals 17 residues. V shed 6 bases, J shed 4 bases, and the junction held 9 bases outside the gene matches. CDR1 and CDR2 (germline): KGHDR, SFDVKD. CDR3 in DNA: TGTGCCACCAGTAGGACTAGCGGGGAGAAGTTATACAATGAGCAGTTCTTC. Encoded protein: CATSRTSGEKLYNEQFF.

The chain combines TRBV5-1 with TRBJ1-5; 9 bases line up with TRBD1. CDR1 SGHRS and CDR2 YFSETQ come from the germline V gene. Germline trimming cut 4 bases from V and 5 bases from J; bases unmatched to any gene: 4. The CDR3 runs to 14 residues. CDR3: CASSPGTGYQPQHF. Written as DNA, the CDR3 is TGCGCCAGCAGCCCCGGGACAGGGTATCAGCCCCAGCATTTT.

The gene calls are TRBV5-1 and TRBJ2-3; possible D gene TRBD1, 6 bases. Germline CDR1 and CDR2: SGHRS and YFSETQ. V shed 3 bases and J shed 6 bases, with 17 bases lying between them. The CDR3 contains 15 residues. CDR3 amino acids: CASSSVQGNLDTQYF. CDR3 in DNA: TGCGCCAGCAGCTCAGTACAGGGTAACTTGGATACGCAGTATTTT.

The CDR3 sequence is CASSLEGGATDTQYF. Here the CDR3 DNA reads TGCGCCAGCAGCTTGGAAGGGGGGGCTACAGATACGCAGTATTTT. The chain has TRBV5-1 and TRBJ2-3, with a tentative D call TRBD2 (7 bases). This CDR3 has 15 amino acids. Deletions cut 0 bases from V and 3 bases from J, with 11 bases between. CDR1 and CDR2 (germline): SGHRS, YFSETQ.

J is TRBJ1-6 and V is TRBV5-4; TRBD1 is a possible D gene (6 bases). Looked up from germline, CDR1 is SGHNT and CDR2 is YYREEE (reference sequence). V was clipped by 0 bases and J by 5 bases, with 9 bases between them. The CDR3 totals 15 residues. The CDR3 region has the DNA TGTGCCAGCAGCTTGGGAGGACAGAATAATTCACCCCTCCACTTT. Protein product: CASSLGGQNNSPLHF.

By share of the sample, this clone is large. The V and J genes are TRBV5-5 and TRBJ1-3; D gene ambiguous. This CDR3 is built from 14 residues. V was shortened by 4 bases and J by 0 bases, with 8 bases between the two germline ends. Germline CDR1 reads SGHKS; CDR2 reads YYEKEE (reference sequence). CDR3 bases: TGTGCCAGCAGCATAAACCCCTCTGGAAACACCATATATTTT. It yields the protein CASSINPSGNTIYF. The complete variable domain, with remaining parts taken from reference TRBV5-5 and TRBJ1-3, reads DAGVTQSPTHLIKTRGQQVTLRCSPISGHKSVSWYQQVLGQGPQFIFQYYEKEERGRGNFPDRFSARQFPNYSSELNVNALLLGDSALYLCASSINPSGNTIYFGEGSWLTVV.

V gene TRBV7-3 combines with J gene TRBJ2-3, with 7 bases fitting TRBD1. Germline V CDR1 and CDR2: SGHTA, FQGTGA. The CDR3 is 14 residues long. V shed 5 bases, J shed 5 bases, and the junction held 7 bases outside the gene matches. CDR3 nucleotides: TGTGCCAGCAGCACACAGGGGCGTCGAGATACGCAGTATTTT. Protein product: CASSTQGRRDTQYF.

V gene TRBV7-2 combines with J gene TRBJ2-2; D gene uncertain. The CDR3 contains 14 residues. The germline gives CDR1 SGHTA, CDR2 FQGNSA. V was cut by 4 bases and J by 7 bases, with 13 bases left in between. The CDR3 DNA reads as TGTGCCAGCAGCTCCTCCTATATAAGCGGGGAGCTGTTTTTT. Its protein product is CASSSSYISGELFF. Variable domain in full (rest from reference TRBV7-2 and TRBJ2-2): GAGVSQSPSNKVTEKGKDVELRCDPISGHTALYWYRQSLGQGLEFLIYFQGNSAPDKSGLPSDRFSAERTGGSVSTLTIQRTQQEDSAVYLCASSSSYISGELFFGEGSRLTVL.

The rearrangement links TRBV3-1 (or the pseudogene TRBV3-2) to TRBJ2-2; the D call may be TRBD1 or TRBD2 (5 bases each). Germline V gene data show CDR1 as LGHDT and CDR2 as YNNKEL (reference sequence). V was trimmed by 4 bases and J by 1 base, leaving 10 bases between them. The CDR3 has 15 amino acids. The CDR3 loop reads CASSRGWVNTGELFF. In nucleotides, the CDR3 is TGTGCCAGCAGCCGGGGGTGGGTGAACACCGGGGAGCTGTTTTTT.

This clone was picked up a small number of times. This rearrangement joins TRBV7-9 to TRBJ1-6, with D maybe TRBD1 (6 bases). V was clipped by 10 bases and J by 8 bases, with 15 bases between them. Per germline, CDR1 SEHNR and CDR2 FQNEAQ (reference sequence). The CDR3 is 13 residues long. In nucleotides, the CDR3 is TGTGCCACCGAGGGGGGTGTCCATTCACCCCTCCACTTT. Protein product: CATEGGVHSPLHF.